This T cell receptor beta chain stems from a study of control samples from healthy donors and cancer patients. Profiling relied on immunoSEQ multiplex PCR, and the TCRdb table lists in-frame clones only, not all of them. The repertoire includes roughly 100,000 clones, more than 85% of them detected once, and about 19% sits in the top ten. Trimming left V 4 bases short and J 12 bases short, with 25 bases between. This CDR3 is 16 amino acids long. The germline V gene has CDR1 SEHNR and CDR2 FQNEAQ (reference sequence). The origin of this receptor is a man in his sixties with lung cancer. The sequenced sample consisted of PBMCs. This rearrangement joins TRBV7-9 to TRBJ2-1; D is undetermined. The CDR3 reads CASSSTNRSSTMRQFF. The CDR3 region has the DNA TGTGCCAGCAGCTCTACAAACAGATCCTCCACAATGAGGCAGTTCTTC.